The 21 T cell receptor beta chains reported below all come from one sample, sequenced in a study of T cell responses to AZD1222 COVID-19 vaccine. Clones were sequenced by immunoSEQ multiplex PCR, and TCRdb holds only the in-frame ones, with some missing. The table includes just over 150,000 clones, about nine tenths detected once. The source was peripheral blood, collected 28 days after the second AZD1222 dose. These receptors all stem from an adult who received the AZD1222 COVID-19 vaccine.

The V and J genes are TRBV24-1 and TRBJ2-5, with 10 bases that match TRBD1. CDR3 length equals 13 residues. Trimming cost V 11 bases and J 5 bases; bases outside gene matches: 7. From germline, CDR1 is KGHDR and CDR2 SFDVKD. The CDR3 loop is CAIGDRGWETQYF. CDR3 DNA sequence: TGTGCCATCGGGGACAGGGGCTGGGAGACCCAGTACTTC.

The V gene is TRBV19, the J gene TRBJ1-2; 8 bases match TRBD1. The CDR3 is made up of 15 amino acids. The junction had 7 bases not matched to a gene; V was cut back by 4 bases and J by 3 bases. CDR1 is LNHDA, CDR2 SQIVND, per germline (reference sequence). DNA for the CDR3: TGTGCCAGTAGTACCAACAGGGGGATAGACTATGGCTACACCTTC. Protein sequence: CASSTNRGIDYGYTF.

This chain connects TRBV29-1 to TRBJ2-5; D possibly matches TRBD1 or TRBD2 (7 bases each). CDR1 is SQVTM and CDR2 is ANQGSEA in the germline V gene. The CDR3 consists of 14 residues. Trimming left V 6 bases short and J 5 bases short, with 19 bases between. The chain's CDR3 is CSVAPSQGGETQYF. CDR3 DNA: TGCAGCGTCGCCCCTTCGCAGGGGGGGGAGACCCAGTACTTC. The complete variable domain, with remaining parts taken from reference TRBV29-1 and TRBJ2-5, reads SAVISQKPSRDICQRGTSLTIQCQVDSQVTMMFWYRQQPGQSLTLIATANQGSEATYESGFVIDKFPISRPNLTFSTLTVSNMSPEDSSIYLCSVAPSQGGETQYFGPGTRLLVL.

The chain joins TRBV28 to TRBJ1-5; TRBD1 agrees at 9 bases. The germline CDR1 and CDR2 sequences are MDHEN and SYDVKM. J was trimmed by 1 base and V by 4 bases; bases with no gene match: 5. The CDR3 is 16 amino acids. The CDR3 region has the DNA TGTGCCAGCAGTTCAACCGGGACAGGGAGCAATCAGCCCCAGCATTTT. Translating it yields CASSSTGTGSNQPQHF.

This clone is judged medium-sized (0.01 to 0.1%). The CDR3 coding sequence is TGTGCCAGCAATTTCGGGGACAGCTACAATGAGCAGTTCTTC. Protein sequence: CASNFGDSYNEQFF. The rearrangement joins TRBV28 to TRBJ2-1; TRBD1 matches 7 bases. This CDR3 contains 14 residues. Germline CDR1 reads MDHEN; CDR2 reads SYDVKM. V lost 7 bases and J lost 3; bases outside the gene matches: 6. Together with reference TRBV28 and TRBJ2-1, the CDR3 gives the full variable domain: DVKVTQSSRYLVKRTGEKVFLECVQDMDHENMFWYRQDPGLGLRLIYFSYDVKMKEKGDIPEGYSVSREKKERFSLILESASTNQTSMYLCASNFGDSYNEQFFGPGTRLTVL.

A note on this clone: Other DNA sequences from this sample encode an identical CDR3 as well. The V gene is TRBV5-1, the J gene TRBJ2-1, with D possibly TRBD2 on 6 matching bases. The CDR3 extends over 15 amino acids. The V gene's germline CDR1 is SGHRS and CDR2 YFSETQ. Trimming pared 0 bases from V and 4 bases from J, leaving 11 bases between. DNA of the CDR3: TGCGCCAGCAGCTTGGAGGGAGGACCGTACAATGAGCAGTTCTTC. It translates to CASSLEGGPYNEQFF.

This sequence joins TRBV5-1 and TRBJ2-1; no definite D call. V dropped 4 bases and J dropped 10 bases, with 15 bases sitting between them. The germline CDR1 and CDR2 sequences are SGHRS and YFSETQ. The CDR3 covers 13 residues. CDR3 coding DNA: TGCGCCAGCAGCCCGCCGCGGCCCGGAGAGCAGTTCTTC. Translated: CASSPPRPGEQFF. Together with reference TRBV5-1 and TRBJ2-1, the CDR3 gives the full variable domain: KAGVTQTPRYLIKTRGQQVTLSCSPISGHRSVSWYQQTPGQGLQFLFEYFSETQRNKGNFPGRFSGRQFSNSRSEMNVSTLELGDSALYLCASSPPRPGEQFFGPGTRLTVL.

V is TRBV15 and J is TRBJ2-1; weak D call: TRBD2 (6 bases). Germline lookup yields CDR1 LNHNV and CDR2 YYDKDF (reference sequence). V dropped 0 bases and J dropped 7 bases, with 13 bases sitting between them. The CDR3 covers 15 residues. The DNA for the CDR3 is TGTGCCACCAGCAGAGACAGCGGGTTGCGGAATGAGCAGTTCTTC. This gives the protein CATSRDSGLRNEQFF.

This chain links TRBV2 with TRBJ1-4, with TRBD1 identical over 9 bases. CDR3 length: 13 amino acids. V shed 6 bases and J 8 bases; nucleotides not matched to a gene: 4. The germline V gene has CDR1 SNHLY and CDR2 FYNNEI. CDR3 DNA sequence: TGTGCCAGCAGGGACAGGGGTGAGGAAAAACTGTTTTTT. Residues: CASRDRGEEKLFF.

This chain uses TRBV6-2 or TRBV6-3 with TRBJ2-1, with 7 bases identical to TRBD2. The trim removed 6 bases at V and 0 bases at J, leaving 8 bases unmatched. The CDR3 runs to 16 residues. CDR1 is MNHEY and CDR2 is SVGEGT in the germline V gene. CDR3 in amino acids: CASSPLGGSSYNEQFF. CDR3 coding DNA: TGTGCCAGCAGCCCCCTGGGCGGGAGCTCCTACAATGAGCAGTTCTTC.

The J gene is TRBJ2-6, the V gene TRBV11-2, with 8 positions matching TRBD2. J was trimmed by 1 base and V by 2 bases; bases with no gene match: 4. Germline CDR1 reads SGHAT; CDR2 reads FQNNGV. There are 17 residues in the CDR3. The CDR3 sequence: CASSLLAGGSGANVLTF. CDR3 DNA: TGTGCCAGCAGCTTACTAGCGGGCGGGTCTGGGGCCAACGTCCTGACTTTC.

CDR3 region: CASSHGGGVSYNEQFF. The CDR3 coding sequence is TGTGCCAGCAGCCACGGAGGGGGGGTCTCCTACAATGAGCAGTTCTTC. V is TRBV5-4 and J is TRBJ2-1, with D perhaps TRBD2 (7 bases). V was shortened by 4 bases and J by 0 bases, with 14 bases between the two germline ends. CDR3 size: 16 residues. Germline V lookup: CDR1 SGHNT, CDR2 YYREEE (reference sequence).

The rearrangement links TRBV25-1 to TRBJ2-5; 7 nucleotides match TRBD1. The CDR3 sequence is 16 residues long. In germline, CDR1 is MGHDK, CDR2 SYGVNS. The junction had 16 bases not matched to a gene; V was cut back by 9 bases and J by 3 bases. The CDR3 DNA reads TGTGCCAGGCCGTGGGGGACCCCCACAGGGGAAGAGACCCAGTACTTC. This encodes CARPWGTPTGEETQYF.

This chain joins TRBV25-1 and TRBJ2-7; 7 bases align to TRBD1. The CDR3 has 17 amino acids. V lost 3 bases and J lost 0; bases outside the gene matches: 11. Germline CDR1 reads MGHDK; CDR2 reads SYGVNS. CDR3 DNA sequence: TGTGCCAGCAGTGAGGCTAACAGGGGTAAAGGCTCCTACGAGCAGTACTTC. Amino acid sequence: CASSEANRGKGSYEQYF.

The genes are TRBV5-1 and TRBJ1-1; D may be TRBD1 (5 bases). Germline loops: CDR1 SGHRS, CDR2 YFSETQ. Trimming shortened V by 5 bases and J by 1 base, and 12 bases separated the two germline ends. This CDR3 comprises 14 residues. CDR3 residues: CASRPRVSNTEAFF. CDR3 bases: TGCGCCAGCAGGCCCAGGGTATCGAACACTGAAGCTTTCTTT.

The chain combines TRBV5-4 with TRBJ2-3; D possibly matches TRBD1 or TRBD2 (5 bases each). Germline assignment: CDR1 SGHNT and CDR2 YYREEE (reference sequence). The length of the CDR3 is 14 residues. V lost 4 bases and J 6 bases, leaving 15 bases between the germline ends. CDR3 sequence reads: CASSPKGTLDTQYF. As DNA, the CDR3 is TGTGCCAGCAGCCCTAAAGGGACCCTTGATACGCAGTATTTT.

The chain joins TRBV9 to TRBJ2-3, with TRBD2 matching over 13 bases. Germline V lookup: CDR1 SGDLS, CDR2 YYNGEE. This CDR3 has 16 amino acids. V shed 0 bases and J 5 bases; nucleotides not matched to a gene: 3. The DNA of the CDR3 is TGTGCCAGCAGCGTAGGACTAGCGGGAGGCCGAGATACGCAGTATTTT. It codes for CASSVGLAGGRDTQYF.

This clone was observed a single time. V usage is TRBV3-1 (or the pseudogene TRBV3-2) and J usage is TRBJ1-1; 7 bases align to TRBD1. Germline loops: CDR1 LGHDT, CDR2 YNNKEL (reference sequence). The V gene end was trimmed by 2 bases and the J gene end by 2 bases; junction bases not matched to a gene: 2. This CDR3 has 14 amino acids. CDR3 residues: CASSQHRGNTEAFF. The DNA for the CDR3 is TGTGCCAGCAGCCAACACAGGGGAAACACTGAAGCTTTCTTT.

The chain links TRBV3-1 (or the pseudogene TRBV3-2) to TRBJ2-5, with D possibly being TRBD2 (6 bases). The CDR3 extends over 16 amino acids. V lost 4 bases and J lost 7, with 22 bases in between. Germline loops: CDR1 LGHDT, CDR2 YNNKEL (reference sequence). The CDR3 coding sequence is TGTGCCAGCAGCCGAGGAAGGTACGGGGGAGGAGGGACCCAGTACTTC. It yields the protein CASSRGRYGGGGTQYF.

The genes are TRBV6-1 and TRBJ2-7, with 7 bases that match TRBD1. Germline V gives CDR1 MNHNS, CDR2 SASEGT. V lost 2 bases to trimming and J lost 3 bases; unmatched junction nucleotides: 1. The CDR3 runs 13 residues. The CDR3 region has the DNA TGTGCCAGCAGTGAAAACAGGGGCTACGAGCAGTACTTC. It codes for CASSENRGYEQYF.

The genes are TRBV19 and TRBJ1-2, with D possibly matching TRBD1 (5 bases). The CDR3 covers 14 residues. Germline V gene lookup returns CDR1 LNHDA and CDR2 SQIVND (reference sequence). V was shortened by 3 bases and J by 4 bases, with 12 bases between the two germline ends. DNA of the CDR3: TGTGCCAGTAGTATTCCGGGGCTCGGCTATGGCTACACCTTC. This sequence encodes CASSIPGLGYGYTF. The variable domain in full, completed from reference TRBV19 and TRBJ1-2, reads DGGITQSPKYLFRKEGQNVTLSCEQNLNHDAMYWYRQDPGQGLRLIYYSQIVNDFQKGDIAEGYSVSREKKESFPLTVTSAQKNPTAFYLCASSIPGLGYGYTFGSGTRLTVV.